One TCR beta chain is described in this entry. This record comes from a study of cytotoxic CD8 clonotypes in ibrutinib-treated CLL. Germline CDR1 reads MNHEY; CDR2 reads SVGAGI. Trimming removed 2 bases at V and 2 bases at J, with 12 bases between. The CDR3 loop spans 15 amino acids. The repertoire was sequenced with immunoSEQ multiplex PCR; TCRdb's copy has only in-frame clones and lacks some. The sample consists of roughly 42,000 clones, 55% to 80% of them appearing once. This chain joins TRBV6-5 and TRBJ2-5, with D tentatively TRBD1 or TRBD2 (5 bases each). The TCR comes from a human donor with chronic lymphocytic leukemia. The specimen comprised PBMCs, sampled at disease progression, from a patient treated with ibrutinib. For the CDR3, the DNA is TGTGCCAGCAGTTACGGTCCGGGACCTCAAGAGACCCAGTACTTC. It translates to CASSYGPGPQETQYF.